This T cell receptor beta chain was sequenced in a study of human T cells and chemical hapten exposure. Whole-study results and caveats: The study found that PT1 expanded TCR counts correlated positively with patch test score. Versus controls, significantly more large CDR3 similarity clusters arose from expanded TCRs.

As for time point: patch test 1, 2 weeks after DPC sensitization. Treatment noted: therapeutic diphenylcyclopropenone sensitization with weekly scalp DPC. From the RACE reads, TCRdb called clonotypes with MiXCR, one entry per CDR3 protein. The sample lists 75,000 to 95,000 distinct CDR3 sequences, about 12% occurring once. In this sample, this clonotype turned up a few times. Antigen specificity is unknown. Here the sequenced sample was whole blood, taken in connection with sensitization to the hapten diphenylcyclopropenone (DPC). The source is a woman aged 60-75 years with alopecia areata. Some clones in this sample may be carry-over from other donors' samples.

The CDR3 reads CSARAGVVNGYTF. The CDR3 DNA reads TGCAGTGCTAGAGCCGGGGTAGTAAATGGCTACACCTTC. V usage is TRBV20-1 and J usage is TRBJ1-2; no clear D gene. The CDR3 consists of 13 residues. The germline V and J ends were trimmed by 1 base and 6 bases, with 12 bases remaining between them. Germline lookup yields CDR1 DFQATT and CDR2 SNEGSKA (reference sequence).